One and the same sample provided the 22 T cell receptor beta chains below, sequenced in a study of OX40 agonist ivuxolimab in advanced cancers. Only in-frame clones appear in the TCRdb table, and some are missing; sequencing was by immunoSEQ multiplex PCR. In the table there are over 100,000 clones, about 93% of which are singletons. Sequencing used CD4+ or CD8+ T cells sorted from blood, obtained in a trial of the OX40 agonist ivuxolimab. The receptor source for this set is an adult with an advanced solid tumor such as melanoma, head and neck, liver or kidney cancer.

This clone was recorded once. The CDR3 sequence is CASSLGGGQDTGELFF. CDR3 DNA sequence: TGCGCCAGCAGCCTAGGCGGGGGGCAGGACACCGGGGAGCTGTTTTTT. V is TRBV4-3 and J is TRBJ2-2, with 8 nucleotides matching TRBD2. This CDR3 has 16 residues. The V segment lost 4 bases and the J segment 3 bases; nucleotides outside the gene matches: 7. Germline V gene data show CDR1 as LGHNA and CDR2 as YSLEER.

This chain joins TRBV5-1 and TRBJ2-1, with 9 bases identical to TRBD1. The CDR3 contains 18 residues. CDR1 and CDR2 (germline): SGHRS, YFSETQ. V shed 1 base, J shed 5 bases, and the junction held 13 bases outside the gene matches. This CDR3 is CASSLLMQDRGRHNEQFF. CDR3 in DNA: TGCGCCAGCAGCTTGTTAATGCAGGACAGGGGTAGGCACAATGAGCAGTTCTTC. The whole variable domain, remainder taken from reference TRBV5-1 and TRBJ2-1, is KAGVTQTPRYLIKTRGQQVTLSCSPISGHRSVSWYQQTPGQGLQFLFEYFSETQRNKGNFPGRFSGRQFSNSRSEMNVSTLELGDSALYLCASSLLMQDRGRHNEQFFGPGTRLTVL.

The chain's CDR3 is CASGPLRSDLFF. CDR3 in DNA: TGCGCCAGCGGCCCACTAAGAAGTGATTTGTTTTTT. The gene calls are TRBV4-1 and TRBJ1-4; D remains ambiguous. V lost 8 bases to trimming and J lost 15 bases, with 19 bases between them. Germline V gives CDR1 MGHRA, CDR2 YSYEKL. This CDR3 has 12 residues.

As DNA, the CDR3 is TGTGCCAGCAGCCCAAGCTTGGGGACAGGGTATAACGAGCAGTACTTC. As protein: CASSPSLGTGYNEQYF. The rearrangement uses TRBV2 and TRBJ2-7; 9 bases align to TRBD1. The CDR3 totals 16 residues. J gave up 5 bases and V 6 bases, and 14 bases lay outside the gene matches. The germline V gene encodes CDR1 SNHLY and CDR2 FYNNEI.

The J gene is TRBJ1-1, the V gene TRBV5-1; 7 bases are shared with TRBD1. Trimming removed 3 bases from V and 1 base from J; junction bases left unmatched: 12. The CDR3 loop spans 17 amino acids. Germline V gene sequence: CDR1 SGHRS, CDR2 YFSETQ. CDR3 sequence (DNA): TGCGCCAGCAGCTCAAGGACAGGCGGCCGGGGGAACACTGAAGCTTTCTTT. Amino acids: CASSSRTGGRGNTEAFF.

This rearrangement joins TRBV5-5 to TRBJ2-3; D ambiguous. The CDR3 covers 14 residues. CDR1 and CDR2 (germline): SGHKS, YYEKEE (reference sequence). Trimming stripped 0 bases from V and 0 bases from J, with 5 bases between. CDR3 residues: CASSLGASTDTQYF. As DNA, the CDR3 is TGTGCCAGCAGCTTGGGGGCTAGCACAGATACGCAGTATTTT.

This chain links TRBV28 with TRBJ1-6; D unresolved. CDR1 is MDHEN and CDR2 is SYDVKM in the germline V gene. V was pared by 4 bases and J by 0 bases, with 16 bases between. This CDR3 has 18 residues. CDR3 region: CASSSSLAAFSYNSPLHF. In DNA, the CDR3 is TGTGCCAGCAGTTCCTCCCTAGCAGCCTTCTCCTATAATTCACCCCTCCACTTT.

The rearrangement uses TRBV14 and TRBJ2-7; tentatively, D is TRBD2 (7 bases). Germline loops: CDR1 SGHDN, CDR2 FVKESK. V was clipped by 1 base and J by 4 bases, with 14 bases between them. This CDR3 contains 15 residues. CDR3 residues: CASSQVGRGDYEQYF. Here the CDR3 DNA reads TGTGCCAGCAGCCAAGTAGGGAGGGGGGATTACGAGCAGTACTTC.

The V gene is TRBV18, the J gene TRBJ2-7; D not certain. V was cut by 2 bases and J by 0 bases, with 14 bases left in between. The length of the CDR3 is 16 residues. The germline V gene encodes CDR1 KGHSH and CDR2 LQKENI. CDR3 residues: CASSPSSARSSYEQYF. In DNA form, the CDR3 reads TGTGCCAGCTCACCAAGTTCCGCCAGGAGCTCCTACGAGCAGTACTTC.

The rearrangement links TRBV11-2 to TRBJ2-7; D is perhaps TRBD1 (5 bases). V was pared by 1 base and J by 6 bases, with 13 bases between. The CDR3 length is 14 residues. Germline CDR1 SGHAT, CDR2 FQNNGV. This CDR3 is CASSLGQGGSEQYF. DNA of the CDR3: TGTGCCAGCAGCTTAGGCCAGGGTGGTTCCGAGCAGTACTTC. Drawing the rest from reference TRBV11-2 and TRBJ2-7, the complete variable domain is EAGVAQSPRYKIIEKRQSVAFWCNPISGHATLYWYQQILGQGPKLLIQFQNNGVVDDSQLPKDRFSAERLKGVDSTLKIQPAKLEDSAVYLCASSLGQGGSEQYFGPGTRLTVT.

The chain carries TRBV6-6 and TRBJ2-5; either TRBD1 or TRBD2 may supply D (5 bases each). CDR1 is MNHNY, CDR2 SVGAGI, per germline (reference sequence). V lost 2 bases and J lost 8, with 15 bases in between. The length of the CDR3 is 14 residues. CDR3 residues: CASSYGGRFSTQYF. CDR3 in DNA: TGTGCCAGCAGTTACGGGGGACGGTTTAGTACCCAGTACTTC.

V gene TRBV5-6 combines with J gene TRBJ1-5; TRBD1 might be the D (5 bases). The ends were cut back, 2 bases at V and 8 bases at J, with 11 bases in the middle. This CDR3 region has 13 residues. Germline V CDR1 and CDR2: SGHDT, YYEEEE. The CDR3 reads CASSFQGLEPQHF. In DNA, the CDR3 is TGTGCCAGCAGCTTCCAGGGCCTGGAGCCCCAGCATTTT.

The chain joins TRBV7-9 to TRBJ2-3; D is unresolved. V lost 5 bases, J lost 4 bases, and 10 bases lay in between. Germline V gives CDR1 SEHNR, CDR2 FQNEAQ (reference sequence). The CDR3 consists of 13 residues. CDR3 bases: TGTGCCAGCAGCACCCCCGATCCAGATACGCAGTATTTT. This gives the protein CASSTPDPDTQYF.

This chain links TRBV5-1 with TRBJ1-6, with 9 nucleotides matching TRBD1. Germline V gene sequence: CDR1 SGHRS, CDR2 YFSETQ. The length of the CDR3 is 16 residues. Losses at the gene ends were 2 bases for V and 6 bases for J; bases not matched to a gene: 6. The CDR3 DNA is TGCGCCAGCAGCTTCGAGGGACAGGGAATTAATTCACCCCTCCACTTT. Translating gives CASSFEGQGINSPLHF.

The chain couples TRBV28 to TRBJ2-5; D is perhaps TRBD1 (7 bases). The V and J ends lost 10 bases and 2 bases respectively, with 14 bases between them. CDR1 and CDR2 from the germline V gene are MDHEN and SYDVKM. The CDR3 is 13 amino acids. In DNA form, the CDR3 reads TGTGCCATCTCAGGGGGGCAGCAAGAGACCCAGTACTTC. As protein: CAISGGQQETQYF.

The CDR3 DNA reads TGTGCCAGCTCATCGCTACTTTTGATGAGGGGGCCAGGTGGTGAGCAGTTCTTC. This sequence encodes CASSSLLLMRGPGGEQFF. The chain has TRBV18 and TRBJ2-1, with 7 bases aligning to TRBD1. This CDR3 is built from 18 residues. V shed 5 bases, J shed 9 bases, and the junction held 22 bases outside the gene matches. Germline-derived CDR1 and CDR2 are KGHSH and LQKENI.

The rearrangement uses TRBV30 and TRBJ1-1, with 10 bases identical to TRBD1. From germline, CDR1 is GTSNPN and CDR2 SVGIG (reference sequence). The CDR3 contains 16 residues. V lost 0 bases to trimming and J lost 5 bases; unmatched junction nucleotides: 9. CDR3 in amino acids: CAWSVPWGQGWTEAFF. In nucleotides, the CDR3 is TGTGCCTGGAGTGTACCATGGGGACAGGGGTGGACTGAAGCTTTCTTT.

Comments on this clone: This CDR3 is also generated by other DNA sequences in the sample. The chain has TRBV15 and TRBJ2-1, with 8 bases that match TRBD2. J lost 7 bases, V lost 1 base, and 6 bases had no gene match. Germline CDR1 and CDR2: LNHNV and YYDKDF (reference sequence). This CDR3 has 15 amino acids. The CDR3 loop reads CATSRGRASGNEQFF. CDR3 sequence (DNA): TGTGCCACCAGCAGAGGGAGGGCTAGCGGGAATGAGCAGTTCTTC.

This chain links TRBV6-1 with TRBJ2-1; TRBD1 is a possible D gene (6 bases). CDR3 length: 12 residues. Trimming shortened V by 6 bases and J by 9 bases, and 12 bases separated the two germline ends. Germline loops: CDR1 MNHNS, CDR2 SASEGT. In DNA form, the CDR3 reads TGTGCCAGCAGGACGGACAGAGTTGAGCAGTTCTTC. Translation gives CASRTDRVEQFF.

The chain recombines TRBV5-8 with TRBJ2-5; D possibly corresponds to TRBD2 (6 bases). This CDR3 comprises 15 residues. Per the germline V gene, CDR1 is SGHTS and CDR2 is YDEGEE. The germline V and J ends were trimmed by 0 bases and 5 bases, with 14 bases remaining between them. CDR3 amino acids: CASSLERLGGETQYF. CDR3 coding DNA: TGTGCCAGCAGCTTGGAGCGGCTAGGAGGGGAGACCCAGTACTTC.

This clone is a singleton in its sample. This chain joins TRBV4-1 and TRBJ2-1; 12 bases align to TRBD2. Germline-derived CDR1 and CDR2 are MGHRA and YSYEKL. The V and J ends lost 0 bases and 0 bases, in that order; junction bases with no gene match: 9. The CDR3 runs to 20 residues. CDR3 sequence: CASSQDRLAGGISSYNEQFF. The CDR3 coding sequence is TGCGCCAGCAGCCAAGATCGTCTAGCGGGGGGGATTAGCTCCTACAATGAGCAGTTCTTC.

This rearrangement joins TRBV5-1 to TRBJ2-3; 11 bases fit TRBD1. Germline CDR1 SGHRS, CDR2 YFSETQ. Trimming took 4 bases from V and 4 from J; bases not matched to a gene: 5. CDR3 length: 15 amino acids. The CDR3 nucleotides read TGCGCCAGCAGCACTGGGACAGGGGGATCAGATACGCAGTATTTT. Translated: CASSTGTGGSDTQYF. The full variable domain, its missing parts supplied by reference TRBV5-1 and TRBJ2-3, is KAGVTQTPRYLIKTRGQQVTLSCSPISGHRSVSWYQQTPGQGLQFLFEYFSETQRNKGNFPGRFSGRQFSNSRSEMNVSTLELGDSALYLCASSTGTGGSDTQYFGPGTRLTVL.